These T cell receptor beta chains were read from a single sample in a study of CD8 T cells in ankylosing spondylitis. TCRdb reprocessed the 5' RACE reads via MiXCR and lists one record per CDR3 protein. This table has 200,000 to 250,000 distinct CDR3 sequences, about 30% appearing once. The sample was blood, either unsorted or a sorted T cell fraction (not recorded which). The receptor source for this set is a male donor with ankylosing spondylitis or in good health (not recorded which). The CDR3 runs from the conserved cysteine through the conserved F or W. A D gene is named only where the DNA matches it firmly. Expanded clones are given a class, and other clones once, few, many or no size at all.

TRBV6-1,TRBJ1-1,.,.,CASSVASEAFF,TGTGCCAGCAGCGTCGCCTCTGAAGCTTTCTTT
TRBV20-1,TRBJ1-5,.,many,CSARVPRGSNQPQHF,TGCAGTGCTAGAGTCCCCAGAGGAAGCAATCAGCCCCAGCATTTT
TRBV6-5,TRBJ2-2,.,.,CASSYLGSTGELFF,TGTGCCAGCAGTTACTTGGGGAGCACCGGGGAGCTGTTTTTT
TRBV20-1,TRBJ2-1,.,.,CSARPPTGTYNEQFF,TGCAGTGCTAGGCCCCCGACAGGGACTTACAATGAGCAGTTCTTC
TRBV6-5,TRBJ1-1,.,.,CASSYKGDTEAFF,TGTGCCAGCAGTTACAAGGGAGACACTGAAGCTTTCTTT
TRBV4-1,TRBJ2-7,.,.,CASSQGPLTAEQYF,TGCGCCAGCAGCCAAGGGCCCCTAACCGCCGAGCAGTACTTC
TRBV11-2,TRBJ2-7,TRBD1,.,CASSSLRDRALYEQYF,TGTGCCAGCAGCTCCTTACGGGACAGGGCCCTCTACGAGCAGTACTTC
TRBV20-1,TRBJ2-3,.,.,CSASPFRAGHTDTQYF,TGCAGTGCTAGCCCCTTTCGGGCGGGCCACACAGATACGCAGTATTTT
TRBV12-3/TRBV12-4,TRBJ2-7,.,.,CASSSPRDTSYEQYF,TGTGCCAGCAGTTCCCCCCGGGACACTTCCTACGAGCAGTACTTC
TRBV20-1,TRBJ1-6,.,.,CSASPREYNSPLHF,TGCAGTGCTAGCCCCAGGGAATATAATTCACCCCTCCACTTT
TRBV20-1,TRBJ2-1,.,.,CSARDRGPSNEQFF,TGCAGTGCTAGAGACCGGGGGCCGAGCAATGAGCAGTTCTTC
TRBV7-8,TRBJ1-6,.,many,CASSLGGAHNSPLHF,TGTGCCAGCAGCTTAGGGGGAGCGCATAATTCACCCCTCCACTTT
TRBV20-1,TRBJ1-5,.,.,CSARDLGKSNQPQHF,TGCAGTGCTAGAGATCTGGGAAAAAGCAATCAGCCCCAGCATTTT
TRBV12-3/TRBV12-4,TRBJ2-7,.,few,CATREGAASEQYF,TGTGCCACCCGGGAGGGGGCGGCCTCCGAGCAGTACTTC
TRBV12-3/TRBV12-4,TRBJ1-5,TRBD1,once,CASSPGGTASNQPQHF,TGTGCCAGCAGCCCGGGAGGGACAGCTAGCAATCAGCCCCAGCATTTT
TRBV28,TRBJ1-4,.,.,CASSDTGAGREKLFF,TGTGCCAGCAGTGACACGGGGGCAGGGCGAGAAAAACTGTTTTTT
TRBV29-1,TRBJ2-1,.,few,CSVDGVFSYNEQFF,TGCAGCGTTGATGGAGTCTTCTCCTACAATGAGCAGTTCTTC
TRBV10-3,TRBJ2-1,TRBD2,.,CAIKTGGGEQFF,TGTGCCATCAAGACCGGGGGAGGGGAGCAGTTCTTC
TRBV12-3/TRBV12-4,TRBJ1-2,.,few,CASTSGTFKTF,TGTGCCAGCACCTCCGGGACATTCAAGACCTTC
TRBV29-1,TRBJ2-7,TRBD1,few,CSATRTGSSHEQYF,TGCAGCGCCACCAGGACAGGCAGTAGCCACGAGCAGTACTTC
TRBV6-5,TRBJ2-2,.,few,CASSYMGFGGELFF,TGTGCCAGCAGTTACATGGGATTCGGCGGGGAGCTGTTTTTT
TRBV12-3/TRBV12-4,TRBJ1-1,.,.,CASSLRQGVNTEAFF,TGTGCCAGCAGCTTGAGGCAGGGCGTAAACACTGAAGCTTTCTTT
TRBV4-1,TRBJ2-7,.,few,CASSQDEQQVYEQYF,TGCGCCAGCAGCCAAGATGAACAACAGGTCTACGAGCAGTACTTC
TRBV20-1,TRBJ2-3,TRBD2,.,CSAIGAGGPRDTQYF,TGCAGTGCTATAGGGGCGGGGGGGCCGAGAGATACGCAGTATTTT
TRBV9,TRBJ2-5,.,.,CASSGGRGRQETQYF,TGTGCCAGCAGCGGGGGGCGGGGTCGCCAAGAGACCCAGTACTTC
TRBV20-1,TRBJ2-1,TRBD1,.,CSAREGTGSSYNEQFF,TGCAGTGCTAGAGAGGGGACAGGGAGCTCCTACAATGAGCAGTTCTTC
TRBV29-1,TRBJ2-7,TRBD2,.,CSVVPRAGGREQYF,TGCAGCGTGGTCCCCCGTGCGGGGGGGCGCGAGCAGTACTTC
TRBV10-3,TRBJ1-4,.,.,CAISVGLNEKLFF,TGTGCCATCAGTGTAGGGTTGAATGAAAAACTGTTTTTT
TRBV7-8,TRBJ1-5,.,few,CASSLVSIGPLSNQPQHF,TGTGCCAGCAGCTTAGTTAGTATAGGACCCCTTAGCAATCAGCCCCAGCATTTT
TRBV2,TRBJ1-5,TRBD1,few,CASNQGQGNQPQHF,TGTGCCAGCAATCAGGGACAGGGCAATCAGCCCCAGCATTTT
TRBV27,TRBJ2-7,TRBD2,.,CASSSPTGGSYEQYF,TGTGCCAGCAGTTCCCCTACGGGGGGGTCCTACGAGCAGTACTTC
TRBV20-1,TRBJ1-5,.,.,CSASGGGNQPQHF,TGCAGTGCTAGTGGTGGGGGCAATCAGCCCCAGCATTTT
TRBV6-1,TRBJ2-1,TRBD1,few,CASSRDRAYNEQFF,TGTGCCAGCAGTCGGGACAGGGCCTACAATGAGCAGTTCTTC
TRBV7-9,TRBJ1-3,.,.,CASRDISGNTIYF,TGTGCCAGCAGGGACATCTCTGGAAACACCATATATTTT
TRBV5-5,TRBJ2-5,.,.,CASSILTGSQETQYF,TGTGCCAGCAGCATACTGACAGGTAGCCAAGAGACCCAGTACTTC
TRBV12-3/TRBV12-4,TRBJ2-7,.,many,CASSSGRDEQYF,TGTGCCAGCAGTTCGGGTAGGGACGAGCAGTACTTC
TRBV20-1,TRBJ2-3,.,.,CSAHPGTSTDTQYF,TGCAGTGCTCACCCGGGGACCAGCACAGATACGCAGTATTTT
TRBV27,TRBJ2-5,TRBD2,many,CASSLALPLSGGALETQYF,TGTGCCAGCAGTTTAGCGTTGCCCTTAAGCGGGGGGGCCCTGGAGACCCAGTACTTC
TRBV20-1,TRBJ1-1,.,few,CSAEDVGGVTEAFF,TGCAGTGCCGAAGACGTGGGGGGGGTCACTGAAGCTTTCTTT
TRBV12-3/TRBV12-4,TRBJ2-2,.,few,CASTLTIHGAGELFF,TGTGCCAGCACCCTTACGATCCACGGGGCCGGGGAGCTGTTTTTT
TRBV12-3/TRBV12-4,TRBJ2-2,.,.,CASSPRTGNGELFF,TGTGCCAGCAGTCCTCGAACAGGGAACGGGGAGCTGTTTTTT